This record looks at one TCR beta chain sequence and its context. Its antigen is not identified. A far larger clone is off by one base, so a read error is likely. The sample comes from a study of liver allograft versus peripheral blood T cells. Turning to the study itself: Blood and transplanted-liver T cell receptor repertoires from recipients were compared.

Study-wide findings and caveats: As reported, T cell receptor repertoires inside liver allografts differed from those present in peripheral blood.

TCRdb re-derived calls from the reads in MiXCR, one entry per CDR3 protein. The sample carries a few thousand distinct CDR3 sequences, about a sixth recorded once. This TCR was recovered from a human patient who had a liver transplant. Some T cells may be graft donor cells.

For the CDR3, the DNA is TGTGCCAGCATTGAAGCTGGGGTAGGAACTGAAGCTTTCTTT. Translating gives CASIEAGVGTEAFF. V is TRBV6-6 and J is TRBJ1-1, with no clear D. V dropped 7 bases and J dropped 5 bases, with 17 bases sitting between them. There are 14 residues in the CDR3. The V gene's germline CDR1 is MNHNY and CDR2 SVGAGI (reference sequence).